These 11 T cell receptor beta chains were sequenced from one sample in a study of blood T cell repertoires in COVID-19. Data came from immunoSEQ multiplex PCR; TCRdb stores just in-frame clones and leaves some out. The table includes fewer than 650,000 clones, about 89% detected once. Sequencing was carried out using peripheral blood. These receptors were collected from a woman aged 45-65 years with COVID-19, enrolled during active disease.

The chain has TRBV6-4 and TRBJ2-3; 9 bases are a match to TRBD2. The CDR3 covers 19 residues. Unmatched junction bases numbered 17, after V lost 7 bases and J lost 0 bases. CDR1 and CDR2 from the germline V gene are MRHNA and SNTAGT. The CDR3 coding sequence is TGTGCCAGCACCGCGTCTGAGCGGGGGGTAAGACCAAGCACAGATACGCAGTATTTT. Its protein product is CASTASERGVRPSTDTQYF.

The CDR3 DNA reads as TGTGCCAGCAGTTTCGATGGGGCCCAGAGCTCCTACGAGCAGTACTTC. This gives the protein CASSFDGAQSSYEQYF. V usage is TRBV27 and J usage is TRBJ2-7; D perhaps matches TRBD1 (5 bases). Germline values: CDR1 MNHEY, CDR2 SMNVEV (reference sequence). This CDR3 spans 16 amino acids. V was clipped by 3 bases and J by 0 bases, with 15 bases between them.

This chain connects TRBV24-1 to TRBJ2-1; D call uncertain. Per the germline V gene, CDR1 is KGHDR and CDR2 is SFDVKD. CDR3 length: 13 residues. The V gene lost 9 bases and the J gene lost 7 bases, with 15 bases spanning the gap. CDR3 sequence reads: CATRSGFRNEQFF. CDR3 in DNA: TGTGCCACCCGCAGTGGCTTTCGAAATGAGCAGTTCTTC.

DNA of the CDR3: TGCGCCAGCAGCGACTACGGCGGGTACGGGGAGCTGTTTTTT. Translation: CASSDYGGYGELFF. The rearrangement joins TRBV4-1 to TRBJ2-2; D may be TRBD2 (5 bases). Germline V CDR1 and CDR2: MGHRA, YSYEKL. This CDR3 has 14 amino acids. With 5 bases removed from V and 7 bases from J, the gap between germline ends came to 14 bases.

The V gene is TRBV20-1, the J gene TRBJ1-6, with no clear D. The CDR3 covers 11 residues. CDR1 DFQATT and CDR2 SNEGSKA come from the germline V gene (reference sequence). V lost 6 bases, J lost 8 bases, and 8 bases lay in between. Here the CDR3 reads CSAQRDSPLHF. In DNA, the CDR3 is TGCAGTGCCCAGAGGGATTCACCCCTCCACTTT.

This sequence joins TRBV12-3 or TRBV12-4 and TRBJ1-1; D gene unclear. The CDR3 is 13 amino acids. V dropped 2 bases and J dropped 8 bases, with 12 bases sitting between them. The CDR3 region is CASSLIQRGEAFF. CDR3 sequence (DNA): TGTGCCAGCAGTTTAATCCAGCGCGGCGAAGCTTTCTTT.

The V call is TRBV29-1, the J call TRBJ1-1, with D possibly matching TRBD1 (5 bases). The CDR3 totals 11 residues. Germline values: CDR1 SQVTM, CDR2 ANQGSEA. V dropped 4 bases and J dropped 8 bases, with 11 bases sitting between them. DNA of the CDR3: TGCAGCGTTGGTGTCGGGGGAGAAGCTTTCTTT. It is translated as CSVGVGGEAFF. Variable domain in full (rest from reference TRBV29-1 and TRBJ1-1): SAVISQKPSRDICQRGTSLTIQCQVDSQVTMMFWYRQQPGQSLTLIATANQGSEATYESGFVIDKFPISRPNLTFSTLTVSNMSPEDSSIYLCSVGVGGEAFFGQGTRLTVV.

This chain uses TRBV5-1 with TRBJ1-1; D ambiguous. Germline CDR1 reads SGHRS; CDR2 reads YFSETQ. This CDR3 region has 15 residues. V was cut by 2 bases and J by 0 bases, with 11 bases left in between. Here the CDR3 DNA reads TGCGCCAGCAGCTTTTCCAACCCGGTGAACACTGAAGCTTTCTTT. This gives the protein CASSFSNPVNTEAFF.

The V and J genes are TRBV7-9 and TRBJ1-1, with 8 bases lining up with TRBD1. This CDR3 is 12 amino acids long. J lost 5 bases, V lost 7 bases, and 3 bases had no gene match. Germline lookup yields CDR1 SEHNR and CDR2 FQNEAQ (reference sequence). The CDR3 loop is CASTWTGTEAFF. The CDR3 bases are TGTGCCAGCACCTGGACAGGGACTGAAGCTTTCTTT.

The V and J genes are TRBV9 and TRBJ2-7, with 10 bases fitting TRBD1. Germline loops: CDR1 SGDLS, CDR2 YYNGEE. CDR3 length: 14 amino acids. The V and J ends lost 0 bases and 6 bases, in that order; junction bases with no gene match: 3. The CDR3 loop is CASSVAGQGSEQYF. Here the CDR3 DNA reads TGTGCCAGCAGCGTAGCGGGACAGGGGAGCGAGCAGTACTTC.

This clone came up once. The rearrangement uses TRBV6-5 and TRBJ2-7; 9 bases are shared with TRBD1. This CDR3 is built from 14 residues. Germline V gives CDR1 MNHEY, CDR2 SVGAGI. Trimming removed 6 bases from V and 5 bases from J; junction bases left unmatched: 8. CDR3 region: CASSPPGQGHEQYF. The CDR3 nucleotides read TGTGCCAGCAGCCCACCGGGACAGGGCCACGAGCAGTACTTC.